This T cell receptor (beta chain) was found in a study of graft-versus-host responses after intestinal transplantation. In the study overall: All recipients were transplanted with multivisceral, liver-intestinal, or isolated intestinal grafts.

This clone was recorded a few times. Clones were read by immunoSEQ multiplex PCR, and TCRdb kept only the in-frame ones, dropping some. Here the sample spans tens of thousands of clones, under 50% being singletons. Sorted after the reaction were proliferating CFSE-low CD3+CD4+ and CD3+CD8+ responders. General observations from the study: Graft-donor T cell macrochimerism in patients accompanied high graft-versus-host to host-versus-graft clonal ratios in allografts.

This CDR3 region has 14 residues. Germline lookup yields CDR1 SNHLY and CDR2 FYNNEI. Trimming cost V 4 bases and J 5 bases, with 9 bases left between them. This receptor was identified in a human patient who received an intestinal transplant. The rearrangement links TRBV2 to TRBJ1-6, with a tentative D call TRBD1 (5 bases). Source: alloreactive CD4+ T cells from a mixed lymphocyte reaction culture, taken before intestinal transplant. Subset reported: CFSE-low proliferating T cells sorted from roughly 6-day pre-transplant mixed lymphocyte reaction (GvH or HvG direction). The CDR3 loop is CASSVRGDNSPLHF. The CDR3 coding sequence is TGTGCCAGCAGTGTCCGGGGGGATAATTCACCCCTCCACTTT. The variable domain in full, completed from reference TRBV2 and TRBJ1-6, reads EPEVTQTPSHQVTQMGQEVILRCVPISNHLYFYWYRQILGQKVEFLVSFYNNEISEKSEIFDDQFSVERPDGSNFTLKIRSTKLEDSAMYFCASSVRGDNSPLHFGNGTRLTVT.